The source of this T cell receptor beta chain is a study of graft-versus-host responses after intestinal transplantation. The germline CDR1 and CDR2 sequences are SGHVT and SQSDAQ. There are 15 residues in the CDR3. V gave up 6 bases and J gave up 3 bases, with 15 bases separating them. Here immunoSEQ multiplex PCR was the method, and the copy in TCRdb shows in-frame clones only, minus some. This sample has over 3,000 clones, with roughly a third found just once. The receptor was derived from a human patient who was an organ donor for intestinal transplantation. The sequenced sample was alloreactive CD4+ T cells from a mixed lymphocyte reaction culture, obtained before transplantation. Subset reported: CFSE-low proliferating T cells sorted from approximately six-day pre-transplant mixed lymphocyte reaction (GvH or HvG direction). V usage is TRBV7-4 and J usage is TRBJ2-1; D is perhaps TRBD2 (5 bases). CDR3 region: CASRRTTRDYNEQFF. CDR3 nucleotides: TGTGCCAGCAGGCGAACAACCCGGGACTACAATGAGCAGTTCTTC.